The 10 T cell receptor beta chains listed next were all sequenced from one sample in a study of OX40 agonist ivuxolimab in advanced cancers. TCRdb's table, derived via immunoSEQ multiplex PCR, lists solely in-frame clones and lacks some. This sample has 70,000 to 95,000 clones, with around 94% found just once. The sample was CD4+ or CD8+ T cells sorted from blood, taken in a trial of the OX40 agonist ivuxolimab. The receptors come from an adult with an advanced solid tumor such as melanoma, head and neck, liver or kidney cancer.

The rearrangement uses TRBV19 and TRBJ2-7; possibly TRBD2 for D (6 bases). Trimming took 3 bases from V and 1 from J, leaving 16 bases between them. The CDR3 runs 16 residues. Germline V gene lookup returns CDR1 LNHDA and CDR2 SQIVND (reference sequence). The CDR3 nucleotides read TGTGCCAGTAGTATCGGGACTGGGACCGGGTCCTACGAGCAGTACTTC. It yields the protein CASSIGTGTGSYEQYF.

The chain carries TRBV12-5 and TRBJ2-7; 8 nucleotides match TRBD1. The V and J ends lost 6 bases and 3 bases, in that order; junction bases with no gene match: 7. This CDR3 region has 14 residues. Germline V lookup: CDR1 LGHNT, CDR2 FRNRAP. The CDR3 DNA is TGTGCTAGTGGGGACAGGGAAAACTTCTACGAGCAGTACTTC. It translates to CASGDRENFYEQYF.

CDR3 protein: CASSYDVNTEAFF. In DNA form, the CDR3 reads TGTGCCAGCAGTTACGACGTGAACACTGAAGCTTTCTTT. V gene TRBV6-6 combines with J gene TRBJ1-1; D unresolved. Trimming took 2 bases from V and 0 from J, leaving 4 bases between them. The CDR3 length is 13 residues. From germline, CDR1 is MNHNY and CDR2 SVGAGI (reference sequence).

V usage is TRBV13 and J usage is TRBJ2-1; 9 nucleotides line up with TRBD2. Germline CDR1 is PRHDT and CDR2 is FYEKMQ (reference sequence). V gave up 8 bases and J gave up 8 bases; unmatched junction bases: 13. The CDR3 totals 15 residues. The CDR3 bases are TGTGCCAGCTTCGGCCAGGCGCGGGAGGGGTATGAGCAGTTCTTC. Amino acid sequence: CASFGQAREGYEQFF.

The table lists this clone with a count of one. This sequence joins TRBV6-6 and TRBJ1-3; possibly TRBD1 for D (5 bases). V lost 4 bases and J 3 bases, leaving 16 bases between the germline ends. The length of the CDR3 is 16 residues. CDR1 and CDR2 from the germline V gene are MNHNY and SVGAGI (reference sequence). The CDR3 loop reads CASSFPRGADGNTIYF. As DNA, the CDR3 is TGTGCCAGCAGTTTTCCCCGTGGGGCGGATGGAAACACCATATATTTT.

The V and J genes are TRBV27 and TRBJ1-1; D is undetermined. Germline V gene sequence: CDR1 MNHEY, CDR2 SMNVEV (reference sequence). This CDR3 spans 13 amino acids. V dropped 2 bases and J dropped 7 bases, with 11 bases sitting between them. The chain's CDR3 is CASSLGFGGEAFF. The CDR3 nucleotides read TGTGCCAGCAGTTTAGGTTTTGGAGGTGAAGCTTTCTTT.

CDR3 nucleotides: TGTGCCAGCAGCGTAGCTAGAGGGACCCCGAACACCGGGGAGCTGTTTTTT. It translates to CASSVARGTPNTGELFF. The chain links TRBV9 to TRBJ2-2; possibly TRBD1 or TRBD2 for D (5 bases each). The germline V gene encodes CDR1 SGDLS and CDR2 YYNGEE. Trimming took 0 bases from V and 0 from J, leaving 12 bases between them. The length of the CDR3 is 17 residues. Supplemented by reference TRBV9 and TRBJ2-2, the full variable domain reads DSGVTQTPKHLITATGQRVTLRCSPRSGDLSVYWYQQSLDQGLQFLIQYYNGEERAKGNILERFSAQQFPDLHSELNLSSLELGDSALYFCASSVARGTPNTGELFFGEGSRLTVL.

The rearrangement joins TRBV4-1 to TRBJ1-4; D call uncertain. Germline V gene data show CDR1 as MGHRA and CDR2 as YSYEKL. The CDR3 is 20 amino acids. V lost 2 bases and J lost 0, with 22 bases in between. CDR3 protein: CASSQKPARDTPATNEKLFF. As DNA, the CDR3 is TGCGCCAGCAGCCAAAAACCCGCCCGGGATACCCCTGCAACTAATGAAAAACTGTTTTTT.

Here the CDR3 reads CSVEGWDGSSYEQYF. As DNA, the CDR3 is TGCAGCGTTGAAGGCTGGGATGGGAGCTCCTACGAGCAGTACTTC. This chain uses TRBV29-1 with TRBJ2-7, with D possibly being TRBD2 (5 bases). This CDR3 comprises 15 residues. V was pared by 1 base and J by 0 bases, with 13 bases between. The germline V gene encodes CDR1 SQVTM and CDR2 ANQGSEA.

The gene calls are TRBV9 and TRBJ2-3; TRBD2 might be the D (6 bases). CDR3 length: 16 residues. From germline, CDR1 is SGDLS and CDR2 YYNGEE. The V and J ends lost 0 bases and 2 bases respectively, with 13 bases between them. The CDR3 spells CASSVEAGASTDTQYF. CDR3 bases: TGTGCCAGCAGCGTAGAAGCGGGCGCTTCCACAGATACGCAGTATTTT.